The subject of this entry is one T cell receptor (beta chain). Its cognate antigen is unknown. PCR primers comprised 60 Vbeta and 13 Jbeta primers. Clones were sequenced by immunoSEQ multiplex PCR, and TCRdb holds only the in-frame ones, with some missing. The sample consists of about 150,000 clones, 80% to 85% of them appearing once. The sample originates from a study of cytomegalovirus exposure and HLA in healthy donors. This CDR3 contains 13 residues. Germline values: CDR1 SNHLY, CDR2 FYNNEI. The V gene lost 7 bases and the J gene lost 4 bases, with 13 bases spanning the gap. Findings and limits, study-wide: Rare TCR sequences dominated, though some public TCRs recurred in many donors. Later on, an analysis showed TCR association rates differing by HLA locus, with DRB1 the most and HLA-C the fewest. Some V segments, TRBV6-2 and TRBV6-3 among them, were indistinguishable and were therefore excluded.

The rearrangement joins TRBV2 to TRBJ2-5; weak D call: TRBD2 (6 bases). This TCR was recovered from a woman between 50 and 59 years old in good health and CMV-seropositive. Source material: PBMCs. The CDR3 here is CASIRGSGETQYF. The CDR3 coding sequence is TGTGCCAGCATACGGGGGTCAGGAGAGACCCAGTACTTC.